This T cell receptor beta chain was recovered during a study of radiotherapy plus CTLA-4 blockade in lung cancer. Whole-study context: Disease control was achieved by approximately 32% of patients, and objective responses by around 17%.

Profiling relied on immunoSEQ multiplex PCR, and the TCRdb table lists in-frame clones only, not all of them. This sample carries some 30,000 clones, 70% to 75% of them seen once, and the ten largest clones take 12% to 15%. Points from the study as a whole: It was early blood T cell clone dynamics, with interferon-beta, that reportedly best predicted response. The study found tumor-derived TCR clones expanded in blood after radiotherapy plus ipilimumab.

Patients had chemo-refractory metastatic non-small-cell lung cancer and received focal radiation plus CTLA-4 blockade that used ipilimumab. This clone appeared a single time. Its antigen is not known. The V and J ends lost 4 bases and 0 bases, in that order; junction bases with no gene match: 8. The CDR3 loop spans 19 amino acids. CDR1 and CDR2 (germline): MDHEN, SYDVKM. The chain carries TRBV28 and TRBJ2-4; 14 bases agree with TRBD2. The sequencing used peripheral blood, collected from a patient treated with radiotherapy plus ipilimumab. This clonotype originated in a human donor with non-small cell lung cancer that progressed on radiotherapy plus ipilimumab. In DNA, the CDR3 is TGTGCCAGCAGTTCAGGACTAGCGGGGGGCGGACTAGCCAAAAACATTCAGTACTTC. This sequence encodes CASSSGLAGGGLAKNIQYF. The entire variable domain, with the rest obtained from reference TRBV28 and TRBJ2-4, is as follows: DVKVTQSSRYLVKRTGEKVFLECVQDMDHENMFWYRQDPGLGLRLIYFSYDVKMKEKGDIPEGYSVSREKKERFSLILESASTNQTSMYLCASSSGLAGGGLAKNIQYFGAGTRLSVL.